These 32 T cell receptor beta chains share one sample of origin, sequenced in a study of OX40 agonist ivuxolimab in advanced cancers. The method was immunoSEQ multiplex PCR; TCRdb's version includes in-frame clones alone and lacks a portion of them. The data hold tens of thousands of clones, with about nine tenths observed a single time. The sequences come from CD4+ or CD8+ T cells sorted from blood, collected in a trial of the OX40 agonist ivuxolimab. The receptors were sampled from an adult with an advanced solid tumor such as melanoma, head and neck, liver or kidney cancer.

J is TRBJ2-7 and V is TRBV28; 7 bases match TRBD1. The CDR3 has 13 residues. J gave up 2 bases and V 5 bases, and 3 bases lay outside the gene matches. CDR1 and CDR2 (germline): MDHEN, SYDVKM. CDR3 DNA: TGTGCCAGCAGTCCGACAGGGCCCTACGAGCAGTACTTC. Translated, it gives CASSPTGPYEQYF.

J is TRBJ2-3 and V is TRBV6-5, with D hard to call. CDR3 length: 13 residues. Per the germline V gene, CDR1 is MNHEY and CDR2 is SVGAGI. V was cut by 5 bases and J by 1 base, with 7 bases left in between. The CDR3 DNA reads as TGTGCCAGCAGTACCGTAGGCACAGATACGCAGTATTTT. It specifies CASSTVGTDTQYF.

This chain uses TRBV7-2 with TRBJ2-7; 8 nucleotides line up with TRBD2. V was clipped by 5 bases and J by 6 bases; unmatched bases: 9. This CDR3 has 14 residues. Germline V CDR1 and CDR2: SGHTA, FQGNSA. The DNA of the CDR3 is TGTGCCAGCAGCCCCATAGCGGGGCCTGGCGAGCAGTACTTC. It yields the protein CASSPIAGPGEQYF.

The chain recombines TRBV19 with TRBJ2-7; perhaps TRBD1 as D (6 bases). This CDR3 has 13 residues. Between the trimmed V and J ends, which lost 6 bases and 2 bases, there was a span of 11 bases. CDR1 LNHDA and CDR2 SQIVND come from the germline V gene (reference sequence). The CDR3 nucleotides are TGTGCCAGTAGCCGAGGACAGCCCTACGAGCAGTACTTC. Amino acids: CASSRGQPYEQYF.

The chain is built from TRBV18 and TRBJ2-5; 9 bases are shared with TRBD2. Germline CDR1 reads KGHSH; CDR2 reads LQKENI. The junction had 5 bases not matched to a gene; V was cut back by 1 base and J by 5 bases. CDR3 size: 15 residues. The CDR3 reads CASSPRREGLETQYF. CDR3 nucleotides: TGTGCCAGCTCACCACGGCGGGAGGGCCTGGAGACCCAGTACTTC.

The rearrangement uses TRBV2 and TRBJ2-1, with TRBD2 matching 9 bases. The ends lost 6 bases at V and 9 bases at J; junction bases unmatched: 9. The CDR3 is 14 residues long. Germline V CDR1 and CDR2: SNHLY, FYNNEI. CDR3 sequence: CASRGGLARGEQFF. CDR3 sequence (DNA): TGTGCCAGCAGGGGGGGACTAGCTCGGGGTGAGCAGTTCTTC.

The chain employs TRBV28 and TRBJ1-5, with D uncertain. Trimming left V 5 bases short and J 0 bases short, with 14 bases between. Germline V gene data show CDR1 as MDHEN and CDR2 as SYDVKM. The CDR3 runs to 16 residues. The CDR3 DNA sequence: TGTGCCAGCAGTGCACCGGGCCTTTATAGCAATCAGCCCCAGCATTTT. Its protein is CASSAPGLYSNQPQHF.

The J gene is TRBJ2-5, the V gene TRBV6-5; D is undetermined. Germline loops: CDR1 MNHEY, CDR2 SVGAGI. This CDR3 has 14 amino acids. V lost 4 bases to trimming and J lost 1 base, with 10 bases between them. The CDR3 reads CASSSGWGQETQYF. In DNA, the CDR3 is TGTGCCAGCAGTTCGGGTTGGGGCCAAGAGACCCAGTACTTC.

The gene calls are TRBV2 and TRBJ1-2; D remains ambiguous. Deletions cut 5 bases from V and 7 bases from J, with 17 bases between. Germline values: CDR1 SNHLY, CDR2 FYNNEI. The CDR3 is 14 residues long. For the CDR3, the DNA is TGTGCCAGCAGTCTAACGAAAGGAATGGGTGGCTACACCTTC. Protein sequence: CASSLTKGMGGYTF.

This rearrangement joins TRBV5-4 to TRBJ2-6, with 8 bases matching TRBD1. The trim removed 4 bases at V and 3 bases at J, leaving 6 bases unmatched. The CDR3 sequence is 16 residues long. Germline CDR1 reads SGHNT; CDR2 reads YYREEE (reference sequence). DNA for the CDR3: TGTGCCAGCAGCCAACGGACAGGGTTTGGGGCCAACGTCCTGACTTTC. Translated: CASSQRTGFGANVLTF. Using reference TRBV5-4 and TRBJ2-6 for the parts outside the CDR3, the full variable domain is ETGVTQSPTHLIKTRGQQVTLRCSSQSGHNTVSWYQQALGQGPQFIFQYYREEENGRGNFPPRFSGLQFPNYSSELNVNALELDDSALYLCASSQRTGFGANVLTFGAGSRLTVL.

This clone was counted a few times. V usage is TRBV12-5 and J usage is TRBJ2-2; the D is unclear. The germline CDR1 and CDR2 sequences are LGHNT and FRNRAP. The germline V and J ends were trimmed by 0 bases and 3 bases, with 11 bases remaining between them. This CDR3 is built from 16 residues. As DNA, the CDR3 is TGTGCTAGTGGTTTGGTTGTAGGCACCCACACCGGGGAGCTGTTTTTT. Residues: CASGLVVGTHTGELFF.

The V call is TRBV5-4, the J call TRBJ2-7; 7 bases are shared with TRBD1. The germline gives CDR1 SGHNT, CDR2 YYREEE (reference sequence). The CDR3 sequence is 13 residues long. V shed 4 bases and J 2 bases; nucleotides not matched to a gene: 3. DNA for the CDR3: TGTGCCAGCAGCCGGGACAGTACCTACGAGCAGTACTTC. This gives the protein CASSRDSTYEQYF.

The CDR3: CASSFRRIDEQFF. The CDR3 DNA reads as TGTGCCAGCAGTTTTCGGCGTATCGATGAGCAGTTCTTC. The V gene is TRBV27, the J gene TRBJ2-1; D is ambiguous. CDR1 and CDR2 (germline): MNHEY, SMNVEV (reference sequence). There are 13 residues in the CDR3. Trimming stripped 3 bases from V and 8 bases from J, with 11 bases between.

This chain connects TRBV5-4 to TRBJ2-3; 7 bases are a match to TRBD2. The CDR3 runs 14 residues. The V gene end was trimmed by 4 bases and the J gene end by 5 bases; junction bases not matched to a gene: 7. The germline V gene encodes CDR1 SGHNT and CDR2 YYREEE (reference sequence). CDR3 DNA sequence: TGTGCCAGCAGCGTGACTAAGCGGGGAGATACGCAGTATTTT. It translates to CASSVTKRGDTQYF.

The J gene is TRBJ2-7, the V gene TRBV19, with D maybe TRBD2 (6 bases). This CDR3 contains 14 residues. Trimming took off 3 bases at V and 0 bases at J, with 9 bases between the two ends. Per germline, CDR1 LNHDA and CDR2 SQIVND (reference sequence). The CDR3 loop is CASSIGGGSYEQYF. CDR3 DNA: TGTGCCAGTAGTATCGGGGGAGGCTCCTACGAGCAGTACTTC.

This clone was counted only a few times. The CDR3 DNA sequence: TGTGCCAGCAGCTTCGGCCGAGGGACTGAAGCTTTCTTT. Translated: CASSFGRGTEAFF. The chain recombines TRBV7-9 with TRBJ1-1; no firm D call. The V gene's germline CDR1 is SEHNR and CDR2 FQNEAQ (reference sequence). The V end was cut by 3 bases, the J end by 5 bases, with 10 bases between. The CDR3 has 13 amino acids.

This clone was found once. This chain uses TRBV7-9 with TRBJ1-1; D is undetermined. This CDR3 has 13 residues. Germline V gene sequence: CDR1 SEHNR, CDR2 FQNEAQ (reference sequence). The germline V and J ends were trimmed by 5 bases and 4 bases, with 11 bases remaining between them. CDR3 amino acids: CASSVRVTTEAFF. For the CDR3, the DNA is TGTGCCAGCAGCGTTAGGGTAACCACTGAAGCTTTCTTT. Filled out from reference TRBV7-9 and TRBJ1-1, the complete variable domain reads DTGVSQNPRHKITKRGQNVTFRCDPISEHNRLYWYRQTLGQGPEFLTYFQNEAQLEKSRLLSDRFSAERPKGSFSTLEIQRTEQGDSAMYLCASSVRVTTEAFFGQGTRLTVV.

The chain is built from TRBV30 and TRBJ1-2; D is perhaps TRBD1 (5 bases). From germline, CDR1 is GTSNPN and CDR2 SVGIG (reference sequence). The CDR3 loop spans 10 amino acids. V was clipped by 5 bases and J by 7 bases, with 8 bases between them. CDR3 loop: CAWGAGGYTF. The CDR3 region has the DNA TGTGCCTGGGGGGCCGGTGGCTACACCTTC.

The V call is TRBV29-1, the J call TRBJ2-3; 7 bases line up with TRBD2. From germline, CDR1 is SQVTM and CDR2 ANQGSEA. This CDR3 comprises 15 residues. After removal of 4 bases from V and 1 base from J, the junction contained 8 bases not matched to a gene. CDR3 sequence reads: CSVASSGARTDTQYF. The CDR3 nucleotides read TGCAGCGTTGCTTCCAGCGGGGCCCGCACAGATACGCAGTATTTT.

J is TRBJ1-1 and V is TRBV16; D ambiguous. Per germline, CDR1 KGHSY and CDR2 FQNENV. V lost 2 bases to trimming and J lost 2 bases, with 12 bases between them. This CDR3 is 15 amino acids long. CDR3 sequence: CASSQGARVNTEAFF. CDR3 sequence (DNA): TGTGCCAGCAGCCAAGGAGCACGGGTTAACACTGAAGCTTTCTTT.

In its sample, this clone was seen once. V usage is TRBV9 and J usage is TRBJ1-1; D remains ambiguous. Deletions cut 0 bases from V and 1 base from J, with 4 bases between. Germline V lookup: CDR1 SGDLS, CDR2 YYNGEE. There are 13 residues in the CDR3. CDR3 coding DNA: TGTGCCAGCAGCGTAGCAGGGAACACTGAAGCTTTCTTT. Translation: CASSVAGNTEAFF.

This clone was found a few times. The V call is TRBV14, the J call TRBJ2-3, with D tentatively TRBD1 (6 bases). CDR1 is SGHDN and CDR2 is FVKESK in the germline V gene. The CDR3 covers 13 residues. Trimming pared 0 bases from V and 13 bases from J, leaving 14 bases between. CDR3 sequence reads: CASSQDWGHSEYF. DNA for the CDR3: TGTGCCAGCAGCCAAGATTGGGGACATTCGGAGTATTTT.

The genes are TRBV4-1 and TRBJ1-1; D gene unclear. Per the germline V gene, CDR1 is MGHRA and CDR2 is YSYEKL. V lost 4 bases to trimming and J lost 8 bases, with 14 bases between them. The CDR3 has 13 amino acids. The DNA for the CDR3 is TGCGCCAGCAGCCGGGCCGTGGGCCTGGAAGCTTTCTTT. It specifies CASSRAVGLEAFF.

V usage is TRBV29-1 and J usage is TRBJ2-7, with no clear D. V was shortened by 4 bases and J by 2 bases, with 9 bases between the two germline ends. Germline-derived CDR1 and CDR2 are SQVTM and ANQGSEA. The CDR3 is 12 amino acids. CDR3: CSVVETAYEQYF. For the CDR3, the DNA is TGCAGCGTTGTTGAAACAGCCTACGAGCAGTACTTC.

The chain joins TRBV5-3 to TRBJ2-7; a weak D match, TRBD2 (6 bases). TRBV5-3 is marked as an open reading frame, function uncertain. The CDR3 totals 16 residues. V lost 0 bases to trimming and J lost 2 bases, with 15 bases between them. This chain's CDR3 is CARSLVPRELPYEQYF. The CDR3 nucleotides are TGTGCCAGAAGCTTGGTCCCCCGGGAGCTCCCCTACGAGCAGTACTTC.

The chain uses TRBV5-4 and TRBJ2-5; 14 bases fit TRBD2. With V trimmed by 0 bases and J by 3 bases, 4 bases remained unmatched. Germline CDR1 reads SGHNT; CDR2 reads YYREEE (reference sequence). The CDR3 sequence is 17 residues long. DNA for the CDR3: TGTGCCAGCAGCTTGGTGGGGACTAGCGGGAGAAAAGAGACCCAGTACTTC. It specifies CASSLVGTSGRKETQYF.

This rearrangement joins TRBV19 to TRBJ1-5; no clear D. The germline gives CDR1 LNHDA, CDR2 SQIVND (reference sequence). V lost 6 bases, J lost 2 bases, and 5 bases lay in between. The CDR3 loop spans 12 amino acids. Here the CDR3 reads CASRRGNQPQHF. The CDR3 region has the DNA TGTGCCAGTAGGCGGGGCAATCAGCCCCAGCATTTT. Complete variable domain (other parts from reference TRBV19 and TRBJ1-5): DGGITQSPKYLFRKEGQNVTLSCEQNLNHDAMYWYRQDPGQGLRLIYYSQIVNDFQKGDIAEGYSVSREKKESFPLTVTSAQKNPTAFYLCASRRGNQPQHFGDGTRLSIL.

The J gene is TRBJ2-5, the V gene TRBV5-1, with D possibly being TRBD1 (6 bases). The CDR3 is 14 residues long. Trimming took off 5 bases at V and 4 bases at J, with 15 bases between the two ends. Per the germline V gene, CDR1 is SGHRS and CDR2 is YFSETQ. The CDR3 sequence is CASSITGSRETQYF. The CDR3 DNA reads TGCGCCAGCAGTATCACAGGGTCCCGAGAGACCCAGTACTTC.

The J gene is TRBJ2-5, the V gene TRBV14, with 8 bases that match TRBD2. V was clipped by 4 bases and J by 2 bases; unmatched bases: 12. Looked up from germline, CDR1 is SGHDN and CDR2 is FVKESK. The CDR3 has 17 residues. The CDR3 sequence is CASSPRPRTSRQETQYF. CDR3 sequence (DNA): TGTGCCAGCAGCCCACGACCAAGGACTAGCCGGCAAGAGACCCAGTACTTC.

For this clone: One end of the junction varies from germline; a read error may be responsible. The chain couples TRBV29-1 to TRBJ2-3; 9 bases line up with TRBD2. The CDR3 contains 16 residues. From germline, CDR1 is SQVTM and CDR2 ANQGSEA. The CDR3 loop reads CSVERGSGSETGTQYF. CDR3 DNA: TGCAGCGTTGAAAGGGGTAGCGGGAGCGAAACAGGTACGCAGTATTTT.

The rearrangement links TRBV10-2 to TRBJ1-1; no clear D. The germline V gene encodes CDR1 WSHSY and CDR2 SAAADI. This CDR3 is built from 10 residues. Trimming removed 3 bases at V and 10 bases at J, with 6 bases between. CDR3 in amino acids: CASSDWGAFF. CDR3 sequence (DNA): TGCGCCAGCAGTGATTGGGGAGCTTTCTTT.

J is TRBJ2-1 and V is TRBV7-9, with a weak D call TRBD1 (8 bases). Germline CDR1 and CDR2: SEHNR and FQNEAQ (reference sequence). This CDR3 contains 15 residues. Trimming removed 6 bases from V and 8 bases from J, with 20 bases in between. The CDR3 bases are TGTGCCAGCAGTCTTTACCGGGAGGACAGGGATGAGCAGTTCTTC. This gives the protein CASSLYREDRDEQFF.